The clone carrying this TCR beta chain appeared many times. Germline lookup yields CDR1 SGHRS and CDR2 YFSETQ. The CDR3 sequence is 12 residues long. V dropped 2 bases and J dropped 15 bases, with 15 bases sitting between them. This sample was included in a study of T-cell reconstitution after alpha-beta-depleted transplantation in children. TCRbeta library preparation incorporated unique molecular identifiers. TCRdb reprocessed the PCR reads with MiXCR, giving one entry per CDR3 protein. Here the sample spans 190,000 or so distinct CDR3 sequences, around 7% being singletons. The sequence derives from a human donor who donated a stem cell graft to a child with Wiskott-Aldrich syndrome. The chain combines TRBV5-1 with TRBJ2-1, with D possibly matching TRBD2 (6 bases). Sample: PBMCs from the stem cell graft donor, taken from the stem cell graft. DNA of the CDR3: TGCGCCAGCAGCTTCTGGGGGGAAGGTCGGTTCTTC. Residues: CASSFWGEGRFF.